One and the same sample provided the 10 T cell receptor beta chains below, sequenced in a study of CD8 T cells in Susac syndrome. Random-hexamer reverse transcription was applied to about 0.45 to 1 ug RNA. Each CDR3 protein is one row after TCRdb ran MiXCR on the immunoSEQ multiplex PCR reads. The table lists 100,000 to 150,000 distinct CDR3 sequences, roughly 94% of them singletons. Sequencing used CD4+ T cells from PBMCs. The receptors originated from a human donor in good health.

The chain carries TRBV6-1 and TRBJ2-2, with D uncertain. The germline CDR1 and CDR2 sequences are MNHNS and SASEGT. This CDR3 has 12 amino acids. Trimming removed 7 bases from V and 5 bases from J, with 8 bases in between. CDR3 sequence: CASNSRTGELFF. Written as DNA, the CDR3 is TGTGCCAGCAATAGCCGAACCGGGGAGCTGTTTTTT.

CDR3 DNA: TGTGCCAGCAGTCGGACTAGCGGCAACACCGGGGAGCTGTTTTTT. Translation gives CASSRTSGNTGELFF. This chain connects TRBV2 to TRBJ2-2, with TRBD2 identical over 10 bases. The CDR3 runs 15 residues. Germline V gene data show CDR1 as SNHLY and CDR2 as FYNNEI. With V trimmed by 5 bases and J by 2 bases, 2 bases remained unmatched.

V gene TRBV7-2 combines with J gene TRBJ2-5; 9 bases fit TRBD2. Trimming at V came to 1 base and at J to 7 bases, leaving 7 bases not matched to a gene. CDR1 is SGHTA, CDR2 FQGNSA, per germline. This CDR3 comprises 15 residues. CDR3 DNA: TGTGCCAGCAGCTTAGAGCTAGCGGGATTGGGGACCCAGTACTTC. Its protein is CASSLELAGLGTQYF.

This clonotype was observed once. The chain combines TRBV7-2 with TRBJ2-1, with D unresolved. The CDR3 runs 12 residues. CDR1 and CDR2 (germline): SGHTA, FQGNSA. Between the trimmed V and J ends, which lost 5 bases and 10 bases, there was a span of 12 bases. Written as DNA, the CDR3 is TGTGCCAGCAGCAAGGTGAGGTACGAGCAGTTCTTC. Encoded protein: CASSKVRYEQFF.

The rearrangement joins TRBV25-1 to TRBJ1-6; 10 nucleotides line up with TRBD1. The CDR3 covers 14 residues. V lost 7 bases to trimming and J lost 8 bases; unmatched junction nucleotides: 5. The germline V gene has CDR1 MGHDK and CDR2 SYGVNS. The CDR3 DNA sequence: TGTGCCAGCACCCGACAGGGGGCCGATTCACCCCTCCACTTT. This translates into CASTRQGADSPLHF. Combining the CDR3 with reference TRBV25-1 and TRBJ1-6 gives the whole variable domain EADIYQTPRYLVIGTGKKITLECSQTMGHDKMYWYQQDPGMELHLIHYSYGVNSTEKGDLSSESTVSRIRTEHFPLTLESARPSHTSQYLCASTRQGADSPLHFGNGTRLTVT.

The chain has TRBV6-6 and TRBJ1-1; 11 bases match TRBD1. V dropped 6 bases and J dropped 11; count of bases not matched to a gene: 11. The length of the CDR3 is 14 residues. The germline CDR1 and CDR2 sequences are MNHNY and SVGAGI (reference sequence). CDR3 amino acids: CASRTGTGGLRAFF. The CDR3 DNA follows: TGTGCCAGCAGAACCGGGACAGGGGGATTAAGGGCTTTCTTT.

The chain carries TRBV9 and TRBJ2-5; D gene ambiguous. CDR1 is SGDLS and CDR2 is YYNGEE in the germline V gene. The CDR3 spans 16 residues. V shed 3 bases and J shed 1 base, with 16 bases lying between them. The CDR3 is CASSGGPGRGQETQYF. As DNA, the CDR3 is TGTGCCAGCAGCGGCGGTCCTGGGCGTGGCCAAGAGACCCAGTACTTC.

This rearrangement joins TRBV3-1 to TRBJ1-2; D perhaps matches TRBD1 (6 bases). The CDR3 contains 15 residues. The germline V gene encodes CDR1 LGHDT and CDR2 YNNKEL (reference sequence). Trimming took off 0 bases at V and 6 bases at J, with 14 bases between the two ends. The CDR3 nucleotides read TGTGCCAGCAGCCAAGATACTGGACAGTTCCATGGCTACACCTTC. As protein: CASSQDTGQFHGYTF.

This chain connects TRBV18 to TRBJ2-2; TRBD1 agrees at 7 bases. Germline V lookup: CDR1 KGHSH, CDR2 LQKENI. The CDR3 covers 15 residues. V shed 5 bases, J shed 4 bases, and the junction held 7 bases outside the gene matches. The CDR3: CASSSMTGSTGELFF. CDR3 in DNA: TGTGCCAGCTCATCGATGACAGGGTCCACCGGGGAGCTGTTTTTT.

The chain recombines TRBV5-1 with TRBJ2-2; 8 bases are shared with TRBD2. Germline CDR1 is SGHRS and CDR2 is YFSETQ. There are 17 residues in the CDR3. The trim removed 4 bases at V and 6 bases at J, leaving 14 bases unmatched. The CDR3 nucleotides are TGCGCCAGCAGCCCGTCACCGGGACTAGTCCACGCCGGGGAGCTGTTTTTT. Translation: CASSPSPGLVHAGELFF.